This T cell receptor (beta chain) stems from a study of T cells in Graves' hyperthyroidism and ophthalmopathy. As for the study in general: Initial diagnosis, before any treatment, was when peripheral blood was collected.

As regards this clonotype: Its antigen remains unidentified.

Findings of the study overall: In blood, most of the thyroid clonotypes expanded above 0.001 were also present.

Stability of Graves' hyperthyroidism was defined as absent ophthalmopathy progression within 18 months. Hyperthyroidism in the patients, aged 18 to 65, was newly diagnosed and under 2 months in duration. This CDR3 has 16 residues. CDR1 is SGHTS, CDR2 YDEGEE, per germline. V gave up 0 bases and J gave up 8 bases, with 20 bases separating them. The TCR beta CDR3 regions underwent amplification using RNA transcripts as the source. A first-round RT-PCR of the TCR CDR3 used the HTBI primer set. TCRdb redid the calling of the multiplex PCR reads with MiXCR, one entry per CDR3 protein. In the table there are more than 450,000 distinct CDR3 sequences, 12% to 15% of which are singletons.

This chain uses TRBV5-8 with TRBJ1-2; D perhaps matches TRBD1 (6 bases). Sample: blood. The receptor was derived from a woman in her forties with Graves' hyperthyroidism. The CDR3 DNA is TGTGCCAGCAGCTTGGCCGACGCGGGGGGCTATGGAGGCTACACCTTC. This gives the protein CASSLADAGGYGGYTF.